Following are 23 T cell receptor beta chains from one sample sequenced in a study of blood T cell repertoires in COVID-19. The repertoire was sequenced with immunoSEQ multiplex PCR; TCRdb's copy has only in-frame clones and lacks some. The data hold 30,000 to 45,000 clones, with over 65% observed a single time. Sequenced sample: peripheral blood. The receptors were sampled from a man in his 60s with active COVID-19.

This sequence joins TRBV6-5 and TRBJ2-2, with unresolved D. Germline values: CDR1 MNHEY, CDR2 SVGAGI. Trimming stripped 5 bases from V and 2 bases from J, with 9 bases between. The CDR3 sequence is 14 residues long. In DNA form, the CDR3 reads TGTGCCAGCAGTCTCTCCTTAAACACCGGGGAGCTGTTTTTT. Amino acids: CASSLSLNTGELFF.

The gene calls are TRBV30 and TRBJ1-5; D gene ambiguous. CDR3 length: 13 residues. The V gene's germline CDR1 is GTSNPN and CDR2 SVGIG (reference sequence). V gave up 3 bases and J gave up 8 bases, with 14 bases separating them. CDR3 coding DNA: TGTGCCTGGAGCCCCGGCAGGTCAAAGCCCCAGCATTTT. Translation gives CAWSPGRSKPQHF. Together with reference TRBV30 and TRBJ1-5, the CDR3 gives the full variable domain: SQTIHQWPATLVQPVGSPLSLECTVEGTSNPNLYWYRQAAGRGLQLLFYSVGIGQISSEVPQNLSASRPQDRQFILSSKKLLLSDSGFYLCAWSPGRSKPQHFGDGTRLSIL.

The chain carries TRBV7-2 and TRBJ1-1; 8 positions agree with TRBD1. The CDR3 extends over 15 amino acids. From germline, CDR1 is SGHTA and CDR2 FQGNSA. V was clipped by 5 bases and J by 2 bases; unmatched bases: 7. The CDR3 region has the DNA TGTGCCAGCAGCCCTGGGGACAGGAGAAACACTGAAGCTTTCTTT. Translating it yields CASSPGDRRNTEAFF.

This clone was seen only once. V and J are TRBV7-3 and TRBJ2-7; 7 positions agree with TRBD1. CDR1 and CDR2 from the germline V gene are SGHTA and FQGTGA. Unmatched junction bases numbered 7, after V lost 5 bases and J lost 0 bases. The CDR3 sequence is 15 residues long. DNA of the CDR3: TGTGCCAGCAGCACCCAGACAGGGCCCTCCTACGAGCAGTACTTC. This gives the protein CASSTQTGPSYEQYF. Using reference TRBV7-3 and TRBJ2-7 for the parts outside the CDR3, the full variable domain is GAGVSQTPSNKVTEKGKYVELRCDPISGHTALYWYRQSLGQGPEFLIYFQGTGAADDSGLPNDRFFAVRPEGSVSTLKIQRTERGDSAVYLCASSTQTGPSYEQYFGPGTRLTVT.

The chain has TRBV5-6 and TRBJ1-2; 8 bases align to TRBD1. The germline CDR1 and CDR2 sequences are SGHDT and YYEEEE. V lost 0 bases, J lost 3 bases, and 7 bases stayed unmatched. This CDR3 comprises 16 residues. The CDR3 sequence is CASSLVGDRRDYGYTF. The DNA for the CDR3 is TGTGCCAGCAGCTTGGTAGGGGACAGGAGAGACTATGGCTACACCTTC.

A few counts support this clone. Here the CDR3 reads CASSQGTSGKLLNEQFF. In nucleotides, the CDR3 is TGTGCCAGCAGCCAAGGGACTAGCGGGAAGCTTCTCAATGAGCAGTTCTTC. This rearrangement joins TRBV5-4 to TRBJ2-1, with 13 bases matching TRBD2. CDR1 and CDR2 from the germline V gene are SGHNT and YYREEE (reference sequence). The CDR3 covers 17 residues. V gave up 4 bases and J gave up 6 bases; unmatched junction bases: 10. The full variable domain, in which reference TRBV5-4 and TRBJ2-1 provide the parts outside the CDR3, is ETGVTQSPTHLIKTRGQQVTLRCSSQSGHNTVSWYQQALGQGPQFIFQYYREEENGRGNFPPRFSGLQFPNYSSELNVNALELDDSALYLCASSQGTSGKLLNEQFFGPGTRLTVL.

The V and J genes are TRBV30 and TRBJ2-3; possibly TRBD2 for D (5 bases). Per germline, CDR1 GTSNPN and CDR2 SVGIG (reference sequence). CDR3 length equals 19 residues. V was cut by 0 bases and J by 1 base, with 23 bases left in between. This CDR3 is CAWSVSTITRRGRTDTQYF. CDR3 sequence (DNA): TGTGCCTGGAGTGTCTCTACTATTACAAGGCGAGGGCGCACAGATACGCAGTATTTT. Using reference TRBV30 and TRBJ2-3 for the parts outside the CDR3, the full variable domain is SQTIHQWPATLVQPVGSPLSLECTVEGTSNPNLYWYRQAAGRGLQLLFYSVGIGQISSEVPQNLSASRPQDRQFILSSKKLLLSDSGFYLCAWSVSTITRRGRTDTQYFGPGTRLTVL.

This clone was recorded only once. The chain employs TRBV6-2 or TRBV6-3 and TRBJ2-3; 7 nucleotides match TRBD2. Germline values: CDR1 MNHEY, CDR2 SVGEGT. The V segment lost 0 bases and the J segment 2 bases; nucleotides outside the gene matches: 5. CDR3 length: 16 amino acids. The CDR3 DNA reads TGTGCCAGCAGTTACTCAGAGCGGGACTTCACAGATACGCAGTATTTT. Protein sequence: CASSYSERDFTDTQYF.

The gene calls are TRBV4-2 and TRBJ1-5, with 7 bases lining up with TRBD1. The CDR3 is 15 residues long. Germline V lookup: CDR1 LGHNA, CDR2 YNFKEQ. The junction had 4 bases not matched to a gene; V was cut back by 0 bases and J by 5 bases. CDR3 bases: TGTGCCAGCAGCCAAGATTTGGGACAGTATCAGCCCCAGCATTTT. Its protein is CASSQDLGQYQPQHF.

V usage is TRBV2 and J usage is TRBJ1-1; 7 bases line up with TRBD1. This CDR3 is built from 14 residues. Per germline, CDR1 SNHLY and CDR2 FYNNEI. J gave up 3 bases and V 6 bases, and 7 bases lay outside the gene matches. In DNA, the CDR3 is TGTGCCAGCAGCTGGACAGGCGGGGACACTGAAGCTTTCTTT. As protein: CASSWTGGDTEAFF. The full variable domain, with the rest looked up from reference TRBV2 and TRBJ1-1, is EPEVTQTPSHQVTQMGQEVILRCVPISNHLYFYWYRQILGQKVEFLVSFYNNEISEKSEIFDDQFSVERPDGSNFTLKIRSTKLEDSAMYFCASSWTGGDTEAFFGQGTRLTVV.

This clone was seen a few times. V usage is TRBV12-3 or TRBV12-4 and J usage is TRBJ1-2, with a weak D call TRBD1 (5 bases). The CDR3 loop spans 13 amino acids. V was pared by 5 bases and J by 8 bases, with 15 bases between. CDR3 region: CASSPDQGRGYTF. The CDR3 DNA follows: TGTGCCAGCAGTCCCGACCAGGGTAGAGGCTACACCTTC.

J is TRBJ2-1 and V is TRBV3-1 (or the pseudogene TRBV3-2), with 15 bases identical to TRBD2. The CDR3 is 21 amino acids. V trimming: 0 bases; J trimming: 0 bases; junction bases outside the gene matches: 9. In germline, CDR1 is LGHDT, CDR2 YNNKEL (reference sequence). CDR3 region: CASSQDRTSGGAASSYNEQFF. CDR3 in DNA: TGTGCCAGCAGCCAAGATAGGACTAGCGGGGGGGCCGCGAGCTCCTACAATGAGCAGTTCTTC.

This CDR3 is CASRHSKPNQPQHF. In DNA, the CDR3 is TGTGCCAGCCGACATTCCAAACCGAATCAGCCCCAGCATTTT. The chain carries TRBV28 and TRBJ1-5, with D uncertain. The CDR3 covers 14 residues. The V gene's germline CDR1 is MDHEN and CDR2 SYDVKM. V was trimmed by 8 bases and J by 4 bases, leaving 15 bases between them.

V gene TRBV5-6 combines with J gene TRBJ2-2; D unclear. Germline V lookup: CDR1 SGHDT, CDR2 YYEEEE. Trimming left V 0 bases short and J 0 bases short, with 15 bases between. The CDR3 contains 18 residues. CDR3 in DNA: TGTGCCAGCAGCTTGGTCGTTCGAGTAATCTCGAACACCGGGGAGCTGTTTTTT. It yields the protein CASSLVVRVISNTGELFF.

The chain employs TRBV13 and TRBJ2-3, with D perhaps TRBD1 (5 bases). Trimming took off 3 bases at V and 6 bases at J, with 7 bases between the two ends. The CDR3 totals 12 residues. The germline CDR1 and CDR2 sequences are PRHDT and FYEKMQ (reference sequence). CDR3 in DNA: TGTGCCAGCAGCTTCAGGGTTGATACGCAGTATTTT. Its translation is CASSFRVDTQYF.

CDR3 sequence: CASTQGAYNEKLFF. In DNA, the CDR3 is TGTGCCAGCACTCAAGGGGCCTATAATGAAAAACTGTTTTTT. The chain joins TRBV7-8 to TRBJ1-4, with D perhaps matching TRBD1 (5 bases). CDR3 length: 14 residues. Germline loops: CDR1 SGHVS, CDR2 FQNEAQ. Trimming left V 7 bases short and J 4 bases short, with 13 bases between.

V and J are TRBV6-5 and TRBJ2-7, with D possibly being TRBD2 (5 bases). The CDR3 runs to 14 residues. Trimming took 0 bases from V and 6 from J, leaving 12 bases between them. CDR1 and CDR2 (germline): MNHEY, SVGAGI. CDR3 bases: TGTGCCAGCAGTTACTCGTATCAAGGAGGCGAGCAGTACTTC. Translated: CASSYSYQGGEQYF.

The chain joins TRBV6-5 to TRBJ1-5; 8 bases align to TRBD1. V shed 6 bases and J 2 bases; nucleotides not matched to a gene: 6. The CDR3 runs 15 residues. Germline values: CDR1 MNHEY, CDR2 SVGAGI. CDR3 amino acids: CASSFSGGGNQPQHF. The CDR3 bases are TGTGCCAGCAGCTTTTCAGGGGGCGGCAATCAGCCCCAGCATTTT.

This chain uses TRBV12-3 or TRBV12-4 with TRBJ2-7, with 8 bases aligning to TRBD1. This CDR3 has 13 amino acids. The V segment lost 2 bases and the J segment 6 bases; nucleotides outside the gene matches: 3. CDR3 in DNA: TGTGCCAGCAGTTTACAGGGGGCATCCGAGCAGTACTTC. Translated: CASSLQGASEQYF.

This sequence joins TRBV12-5 and TRBJ1-1; 7 bases align to TRBD1. The CDR3 sequence is 14 residues long. Trimming removed 5 bases from V and 1 base from J; junction bases left unmatched: 4. The germline V gene encodes CDR1 LGHNT and CDR2 FRNRAP. This chain's CDR3 is CASGPRTGNTEAFF. CDR3 in DNA: TGTGCTAGTGGTCCCCGGACAGGGAACACTGAAGCTTTCTTT.

J is TRBJ2-7 and V is TRBV9, with 8 bases fitting TRBD2. The trim removed 4 bases at V and 3 bases at J, leaving 12 bases unmatched. Germline CDR1 and CDR2: SGDLS and YYNGEE. This CDR3 region has 16 residues. CDR3 amino acids: CASSQESGSKFYEQYF. In DNA, the CDR3 is TGTGCCAGCAGCCAGGAAAGCGGGAGTAAATTCTACGAGCAGTACTTC.

This chain uses TRBV18 with TRBJ1-2; D call uncertain. Germline lookup yields CDR1 KGHSH and CDR2 LQKENI. The CDR3 loop spans 13 amino acids. V lost 6 bases and J lost 4, with 12 bases in between. CDR3 DNA: TGTGCCAGCTCCGCCGACGCTAGCTATGGCTACACCTTC. Translated: CASSADASYGYTF. Full variable domain (rest looked up from reference TRBV18 and TRBJ1-2): NAGVMQNPRHLVRRRGQEARLRCSPMKGHSHVYWYRQLPEEGLKFMVYLQKENIIDESGMPKERFSAEFPKEGPSILRIQQVVRGDSAAYFCASSADASYGYTFGSGTRLTVV.

This clone was seen a handful of times. The V call is TRBV3-1 (or the pseudogene TRBV3-2), the J call TRBJ1-6; TRBD1 matches 9 bases. J gave up 11 bases and V 9 bases, and 14 bases lay outside the gene matches. Germline V lookup: CDR1 LGHDT, CDR2 YNNKEL (reference sequence). The CDR3 sequence is 15 residues long. The CDR3 nucleotides are TGTGCCAGTAATTATCCGGGACAGGGACCGGCACCCCTCCACTTT. Its translation: CASNYPGQGPAPLHF.